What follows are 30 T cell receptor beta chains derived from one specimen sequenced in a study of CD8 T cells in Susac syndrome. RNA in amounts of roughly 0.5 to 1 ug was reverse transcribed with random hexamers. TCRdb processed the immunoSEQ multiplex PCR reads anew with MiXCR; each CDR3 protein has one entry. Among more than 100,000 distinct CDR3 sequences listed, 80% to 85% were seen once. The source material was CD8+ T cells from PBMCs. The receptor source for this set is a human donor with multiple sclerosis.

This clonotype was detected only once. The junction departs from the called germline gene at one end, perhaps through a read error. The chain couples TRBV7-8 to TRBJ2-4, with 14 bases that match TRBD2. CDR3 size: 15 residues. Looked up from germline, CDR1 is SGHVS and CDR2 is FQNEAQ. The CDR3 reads CASSLAPRMGLAGDF. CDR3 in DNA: TGTGCCAGCAGCTTAGCGCCCCGGATGGGACTAGCGGGAGACTTC.

CDR3 in amino acids: CASSERGKEKLFF. Here the CDR3 DNA reads TGTGCCAGCAGTGAAAGAGGGAAAGAAAAACTGTTTTTT. The genes are TRBV2 and TRBJ1-4; D gene unclear. Germline lookup yields CDR1 SNHLY and CDR2 FYNNEI. Trimming took off 2 bases at V and 8 bases at J, with 9 bases between the two ends. There are 13 residues in the CDR3.

The CDR3 region is CSVFTRGGPSYNEQFF. CDR3 nucleotides: TGCAGCGTTTTCACCCGCGGCGGGCCTTCCTACAATGAGCAGTTCTTC. The V call is TRBV29-1, the J call TRBJ2-1; a possible D gene is TRBD2 (5 bases). The CDR3 has 16 amino acids. The germline gives CDR1 SQVTM, CDR2 ANQGSEA. Trimming took 5 bases from V and 1 from J, leaving 18 bases between them.

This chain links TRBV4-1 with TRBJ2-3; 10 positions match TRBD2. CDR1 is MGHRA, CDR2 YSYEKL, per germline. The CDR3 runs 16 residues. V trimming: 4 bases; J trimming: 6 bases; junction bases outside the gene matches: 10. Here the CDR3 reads CASSRISGRAGDTQYF. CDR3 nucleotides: TGCGCCAGCAGCCGAATAAGCGGGAGGGCCGGGGATACGCAGTATTTT.

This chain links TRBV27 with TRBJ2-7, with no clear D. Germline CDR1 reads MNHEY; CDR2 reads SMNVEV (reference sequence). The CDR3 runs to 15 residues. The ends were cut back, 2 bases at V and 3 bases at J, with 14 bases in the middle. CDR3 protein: CASSLGSPEFYEQYF. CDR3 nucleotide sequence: TGTGCCAGCAGTTTAGGTTCCCCTGAATTCTACGAGCAGTACTTC.

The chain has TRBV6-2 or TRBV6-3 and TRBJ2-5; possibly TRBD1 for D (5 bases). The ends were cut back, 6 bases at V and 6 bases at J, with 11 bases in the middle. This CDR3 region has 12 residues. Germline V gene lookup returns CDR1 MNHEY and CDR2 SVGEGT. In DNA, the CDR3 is TGTGCCAGCAGCCAAGACAGACAGACCCAGTACTTC. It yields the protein CASSQDRQTQYF.

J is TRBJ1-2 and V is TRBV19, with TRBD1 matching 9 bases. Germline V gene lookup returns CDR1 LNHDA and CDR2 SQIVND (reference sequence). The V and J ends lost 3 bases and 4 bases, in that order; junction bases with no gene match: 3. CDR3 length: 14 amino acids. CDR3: CASSITGGTYGYTF. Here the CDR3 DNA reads TGTGCCAGTAGTATTACAGGGGGCACCTATGGCTACACCTTC.

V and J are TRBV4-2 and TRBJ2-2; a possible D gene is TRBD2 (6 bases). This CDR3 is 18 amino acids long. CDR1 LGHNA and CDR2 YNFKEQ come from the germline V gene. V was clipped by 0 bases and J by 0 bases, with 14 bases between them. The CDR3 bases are TGTGCCAGCAGCCAAGAAAAGGGGCGGGAATCGAACACCGGGGAGCTGTTTTTT. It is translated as CASSQEKGRESNTGELFF.

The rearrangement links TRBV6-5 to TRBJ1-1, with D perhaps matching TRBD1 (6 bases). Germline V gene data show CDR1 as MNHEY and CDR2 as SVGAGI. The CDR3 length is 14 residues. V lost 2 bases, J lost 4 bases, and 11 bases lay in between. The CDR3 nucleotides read TGTGCCAGCAGTTACGACAGGTGGATCACTGAAGCTTTCTTT. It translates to CASSYDRWITEAFF.

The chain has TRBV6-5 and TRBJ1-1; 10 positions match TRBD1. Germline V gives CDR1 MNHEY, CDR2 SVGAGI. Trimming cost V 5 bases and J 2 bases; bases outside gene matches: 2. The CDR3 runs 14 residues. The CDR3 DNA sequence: TGTGCCAGCAGTATGACAGGGGGCAACACTGAAGCTTTCTTT. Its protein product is CASSMTGGNTEAFF.

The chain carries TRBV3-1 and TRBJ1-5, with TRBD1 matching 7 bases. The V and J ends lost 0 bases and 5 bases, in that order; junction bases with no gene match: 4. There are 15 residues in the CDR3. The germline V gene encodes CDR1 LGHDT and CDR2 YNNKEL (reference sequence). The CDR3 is CASSQEGQGDQPQHF. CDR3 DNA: TGTGCCAGCAGCCAAGAGGGCCAGGGGGATCAGCCCCAGCATTTT. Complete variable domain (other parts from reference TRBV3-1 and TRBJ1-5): DTAVSQTPKYLVTQMGNDKSIKCEQNLGHDTMYWYKQDSKKFLKIMFSYNNKELIINETVPNRFSPKSPDKAHLNLHINSLELGDSAVYFCASSQEGQGDQPQHFGDGTRLSIL.

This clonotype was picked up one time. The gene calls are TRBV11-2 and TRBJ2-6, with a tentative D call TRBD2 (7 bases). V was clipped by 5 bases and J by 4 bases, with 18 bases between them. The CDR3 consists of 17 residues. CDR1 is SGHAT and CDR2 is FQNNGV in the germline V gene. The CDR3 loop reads CASSPGSGGPGANVLTF. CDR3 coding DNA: TGTGCCAGCAGCCCGGGGTCGGGGGGCCCGGGGGCCAACGTCCTGACTTTC. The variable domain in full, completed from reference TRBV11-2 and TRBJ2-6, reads EAGVAQSPRYKIIEKRQSVAFWCNPISGHATLYWYQQILGQGPKLLIQFQNNGVVDDSQLPKDRFSAERLKGVDSTLKIQPAKLEDSAVYLCASSPGSGGPGANVLTFGAGSRLTVL.

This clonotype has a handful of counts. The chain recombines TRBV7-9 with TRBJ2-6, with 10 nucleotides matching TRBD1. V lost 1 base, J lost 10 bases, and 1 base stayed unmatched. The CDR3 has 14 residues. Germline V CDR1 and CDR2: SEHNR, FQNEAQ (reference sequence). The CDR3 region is CASSLGTGGNVLTF. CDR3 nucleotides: TGTGCCAGCAGCTTAGGGACAGGGGGAAACGTCCTGACTTTC.

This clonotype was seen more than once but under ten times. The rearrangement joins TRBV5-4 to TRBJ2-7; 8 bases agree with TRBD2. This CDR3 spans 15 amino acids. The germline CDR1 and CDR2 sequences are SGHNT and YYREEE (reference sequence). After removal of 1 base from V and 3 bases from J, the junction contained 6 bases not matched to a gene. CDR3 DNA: TGTGCCAGCAGCTTGACTAGCGGAAACCGCTACGAGCAGTACTTC. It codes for CASSLTSGNRYEQYF.

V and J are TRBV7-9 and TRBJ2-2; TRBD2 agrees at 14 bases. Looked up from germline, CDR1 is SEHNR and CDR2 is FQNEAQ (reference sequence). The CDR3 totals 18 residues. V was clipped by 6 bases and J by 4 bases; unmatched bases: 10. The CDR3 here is CASRTTGTSGGLTGELFF. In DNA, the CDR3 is TGTGCCAGCAGGACAACCGGGACTAGCGGGGGACTCACCGGGGAGCTGTTTTTT.

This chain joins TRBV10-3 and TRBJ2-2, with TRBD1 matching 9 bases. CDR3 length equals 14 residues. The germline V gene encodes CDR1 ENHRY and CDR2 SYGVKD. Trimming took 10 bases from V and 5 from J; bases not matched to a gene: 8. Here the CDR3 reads CATLDRGDTGELFF. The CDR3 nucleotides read TGTGCCACCCTGGACAGGGGAGATACCGGGGAGCTGTTTTTT.

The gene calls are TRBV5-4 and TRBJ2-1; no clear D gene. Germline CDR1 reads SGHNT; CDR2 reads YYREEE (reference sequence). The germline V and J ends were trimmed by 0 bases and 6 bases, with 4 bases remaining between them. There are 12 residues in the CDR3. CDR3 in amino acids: CASSLAPNEQFF. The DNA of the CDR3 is TGTGCCAGCAGCTTGGCCCCCAATGAGCAGTTCTTC.

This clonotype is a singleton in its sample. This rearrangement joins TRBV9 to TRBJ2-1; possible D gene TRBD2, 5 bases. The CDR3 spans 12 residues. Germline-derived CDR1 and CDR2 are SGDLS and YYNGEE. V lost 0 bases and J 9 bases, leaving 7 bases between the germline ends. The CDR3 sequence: CASSVGGIEQFF. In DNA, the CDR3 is TGTGCCAGCAGCGTAGGAGGGATTGAGCAGTTCTTC.

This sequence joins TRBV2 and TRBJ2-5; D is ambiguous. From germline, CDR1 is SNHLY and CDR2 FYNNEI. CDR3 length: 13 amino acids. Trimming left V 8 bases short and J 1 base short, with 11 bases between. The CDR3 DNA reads TGTGCCAGCTCACAACCTGGCCAAGAGACCCAGTACTTC. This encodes CASSQPGQETQYF.

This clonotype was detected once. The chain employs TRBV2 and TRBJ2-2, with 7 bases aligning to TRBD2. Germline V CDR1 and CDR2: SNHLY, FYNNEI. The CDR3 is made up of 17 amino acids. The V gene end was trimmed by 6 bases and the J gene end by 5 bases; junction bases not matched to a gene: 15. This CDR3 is CASRGYSASGPTGELFF. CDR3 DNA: TGTGCCAGCAGGGGTTATTCGGCTAGCGGACCGACCGGGGAGCTGTTTTTT.

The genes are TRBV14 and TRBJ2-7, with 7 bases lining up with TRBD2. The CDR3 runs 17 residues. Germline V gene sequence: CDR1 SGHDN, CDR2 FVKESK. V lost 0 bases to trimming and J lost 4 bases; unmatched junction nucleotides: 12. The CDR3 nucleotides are TGTGCCAGCAGCCAAGAGGGCATGCGACTAGCCGGATACGAGCAGTACGTC. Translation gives CASSQEGMRLAGYEQYV.

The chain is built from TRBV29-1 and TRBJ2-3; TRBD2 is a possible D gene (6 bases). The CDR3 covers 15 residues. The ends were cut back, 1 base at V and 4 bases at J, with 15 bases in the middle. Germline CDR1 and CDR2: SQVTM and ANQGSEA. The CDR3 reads CSVEATGEVADTQYF. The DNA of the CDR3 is TGCAGCGTTGAAGCTACGGGGGAGGTTGCAGATACGCAGTATTTT.

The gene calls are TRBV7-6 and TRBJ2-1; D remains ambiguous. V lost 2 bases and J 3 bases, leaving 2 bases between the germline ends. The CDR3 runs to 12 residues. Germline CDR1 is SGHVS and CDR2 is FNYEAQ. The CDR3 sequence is CASSLFYNEQFF. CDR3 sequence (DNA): TGTGCCAGCAGCTTATTCTACAATGAGCAGTTCTTC.

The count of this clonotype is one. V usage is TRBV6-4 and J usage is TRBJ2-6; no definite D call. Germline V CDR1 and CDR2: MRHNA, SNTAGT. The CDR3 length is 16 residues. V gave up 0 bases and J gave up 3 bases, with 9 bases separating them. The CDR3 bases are TGTGCCAGCAGTGACTCTTTGGTTAGTGGGGCCAACGTCCTGACTTTC. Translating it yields CASSDSLVSGANVLTF.

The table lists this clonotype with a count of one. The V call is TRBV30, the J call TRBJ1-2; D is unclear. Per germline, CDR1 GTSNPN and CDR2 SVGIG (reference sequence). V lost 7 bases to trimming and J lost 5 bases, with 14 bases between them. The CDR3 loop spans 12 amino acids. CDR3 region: CASTLFFYGYTF. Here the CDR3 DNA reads TGTGCCTCCACCCTTTTTTTTTATGGCTACACCTTC.

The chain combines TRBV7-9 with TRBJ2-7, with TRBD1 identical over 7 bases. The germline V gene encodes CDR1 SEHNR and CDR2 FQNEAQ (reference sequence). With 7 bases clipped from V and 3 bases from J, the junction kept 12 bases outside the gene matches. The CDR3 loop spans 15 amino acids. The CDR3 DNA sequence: TGTGCCAGCACCCAATCGGACAGGACTTACTACGAGCAGTACTTC. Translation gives CASTQSDRTYYEQYF.

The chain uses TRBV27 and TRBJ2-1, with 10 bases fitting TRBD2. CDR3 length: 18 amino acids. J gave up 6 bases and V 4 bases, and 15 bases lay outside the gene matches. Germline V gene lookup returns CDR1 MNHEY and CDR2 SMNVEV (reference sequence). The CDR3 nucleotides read TGTGCCAGCAGTTCTATAGCGGGAGGTTTAGCTGGTGGCAATGAGCAGTTCTTC. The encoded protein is CASSSIAGGLAGGNEQFF.

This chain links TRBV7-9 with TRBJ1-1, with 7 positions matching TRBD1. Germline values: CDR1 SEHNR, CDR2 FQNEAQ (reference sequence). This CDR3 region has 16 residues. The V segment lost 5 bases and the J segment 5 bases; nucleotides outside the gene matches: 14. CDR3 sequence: CASSPSTGVIGTEAFF. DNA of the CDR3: TGTGCCAGCAGCCCCAGCACAGGGGTCATCGGGACTGAAGCTTTCTTT.

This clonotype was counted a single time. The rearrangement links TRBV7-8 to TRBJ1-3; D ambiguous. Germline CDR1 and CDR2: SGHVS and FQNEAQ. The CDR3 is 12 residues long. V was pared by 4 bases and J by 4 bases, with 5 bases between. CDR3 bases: TGTGCCAGCAGCTCCCTGGGAAACACCATATATTTT. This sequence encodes CASSSLGNTIYF.

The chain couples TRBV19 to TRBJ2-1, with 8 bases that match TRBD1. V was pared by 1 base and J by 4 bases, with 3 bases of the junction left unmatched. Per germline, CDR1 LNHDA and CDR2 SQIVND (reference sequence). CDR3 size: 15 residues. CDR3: CASSIGYRGYNEQFF. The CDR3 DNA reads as TGTGCCAGTAGTATAGGCTACAGGGGGTACAATGAGCAGTTCTTC.